The 30 T cell receptor beta chains in this list originate from one sample, sequenced in a study of T cells in Graves' hyperthyroidism and ophthalmopathy. It was RNA transcripts that yielded the amplified TCR beta CDR3 regions. When the TCR CDR3 underwent first-round RT-PCR, the HTBI primer set was used. TCRdb fed the multiplex PCR reads into MiXCR, producing one record per CDR3 protein. The table includes about 500,000 distinct CDR3 sequences, around 15% detected once. The specimen sequenced was blood. These receptors originate from a woman under 30 with Graves' hyperthyroidism.

Many counts were recorded for this clonotype. The J gene is TRBJ1-2, the V gene TRBV12-3 or TRBV12-4, with D uncertain. The CDR3 loop spans 16 amino acids. The V gene lost 3 bases and the J gene lost 2 bases, with 16 bases spanning the gap. CDR3: CASSFSKYTRNYGYTF. CDR3 DNA: TGTGCCAGCAGTTTCAGTAAGTACACACGGAACTATGGCTACACCTTC.

This clonotype was recorded at least ten times. The chain couples TRBV6-1 to TRBJ2-7; 11 bases line up with TRBD1. The CDR3 totals 15 residues. Germline V gives CDR1 MNHNS, CDR2 SASEGT. J was trimmed by 0 bases and V by 8 bases; bases with no gene match: 6. The CDR3 region has the DNA TGTGCCAGCGGGGACAGGGGGAGAACCTCCTACGAGCAGTACTTC. This sequence encodes CASGDRGRTSYEQYF.

The chain employs TRBV5-1 and TRBJ2-7; D gene uncertain. The CDR3 is made up of 18 amino acids. Germline assignment: CDR1 SGHRS and CDR2 YFSETQ. V lost 1 base and J 6 bases, leaving 26 bases between the germline ends. This CDR3 reads CASSLKGSIPLGRVEQYF. The CDR3 DNA is TGCGCCAGCAGCTTGAAGGGCAGTATTCCCTTGGGTCGGGTCGAGCAGTACTTC.

This clonotype was counted at least ten times. V usage is TRBV20-1 and J usage is TRBJ2-1, with 9 nucleotides matching TRBD2. CDR1 and CDR2 (germline): DFQATT, SNEGSKA (reference sequence). Trimming removed 4 bases from V and 3 bases from J; junction bases left unmatched: 7. The CDR3 length is 15 residues. The CDR3 DNA sequence: TGCAGTGCTACCGGTTTAGCGGGAGTCTACAATGAGCAGTTCTTC. Amino acid sequence: CSATGLAGVYNEQFF.

This clonotype showed up many times. The chain employs TRBV9 and TRBJ2-1; 8 positions match TRBD2. The ends lost 6 bases at V and 4 bases at J; junction bases unmatched: 9. The CDR3 totals 15 residues. Germline V CDR1 and CDR2: SGDLS, YYNGEE. CDR3 region: CASTSSGSGYNEQFF. In DNA, the CDR3 is TGTGCCAGCACCAGCAGCGGGAGCGGTTACAATGAGCAGTTCTTC.

The sample holds a few counts of this clonotype. The chain couples TRBV2 to TRBJ1-1, with TRBD1 identical over 7 bases. This CDR3 region has 15 residues. CDR1 and CDR2 (germline): SNHLY, FYNNEI. Losses at the gene ends were 4 bases for V and 4 bases for J; bases not matched to a gene: 9. The DNA for the CDR3 is TGTGCCAGCAGTGGGAACAGGGGTTTCGGCACTGAAGCTTTCTTT. Translation: CASSGNRGFGTEAFF.

A word on this clonotype: This may arise from a read error, as a much more abundant clone is one base away. V and J are TRBV11-1 and TRBJ1-1; possible D gene TRBD1, 6 bases. CDR1 and CDR2 (germline): SGHAT, FQDESV (reference sequence). The CDR3 covers 13 residues. The CDR3 sequence: CASSATGTTEASF. The CDR3 DNA is TGTGCCAGCAGCGCGACAGGAACCACTGAAGCTTCCTTT.

In its sample, this clonotype was seen many times. The J gene is TRBJ2-1, the V gene TRBV29-1; TRBD2 matches 10 bases. The length of the CDR3 is 15 residues. Germline loops: CDR1 SQVTM, CDR2 ANQGSEA. V lost 0 bases to trimming and J lost 3 bases; unmatched junction nucleotides: 2. The CDR3 loop reads CSVEDLAGVYNEQFF. In DNA form, the CDR3 reads TGCAGCGTTGAAGATCTAGCGGGAGTCTACAATGAGCAGTTCTTC.

In this sample, this clonotype turned up many times. The rearrangement uses TRBV12-3 or TRBV12-4 and TRBJ1-4; D gene unclear. V was cut by 4 bases and J by 5 bases, with 2 bases left in between. The CDR3 spans 11 residues. This CDR3 reads CASSSNEKLFF. For the CDR3, the DNA is TGTGCCAGCAGTTCGAATGAAAAACTGTTTTTT.

This clonotype has at least ten counts. The gene calls are TRBV29-1 and TRBJ2-1, with 8 positions matching TRBD2. J lost 8 bases, V lost 2 bases, and 11 bases had no gene match. CDR1 and CDR2 from the germline V gene are SQVTM and ANQGSEA. The CDR3 extends over 15 amino acids. The CDR3 sequence: CSVEFQAGVLDEQFF. The DNA of the CDR3 is TGCAGCGTTGAATTTCAAGCGGGAGTTTTGGATGAGCAGTTCTTC.

Concerning this clonotype: Germline and junction disagree at one end, which may indicate a read error. This chain connects TRBV6-1 to TRBJ2-3; possibly TRBD1 for D (5 bases). The CDR3 covers 13 residues. Germline V gene lookup returns CDR1 MNHNS and CDR2 SASEGT. CDR3 residues: CASSGGSTGTQYF. The CDR3 DNA is TGTGCCAGCAGTGGTGGAAGCACAGGTACGCAGTATTTT.

This clonotype was found many times. The V and J genes are TRBV9 and TRBJ2-5; 13 nucleotides match TRBD2. V lost 4 bases and J lost 1; bases outside the gene matches: 10. This CDR3 region has 18 residues. Per the germline V gene, CDR1 is SGDLS and CDR2 is YYNGEE. CDR3 amino acids: CASSPTRTSGSFQETQYF. CDR3 sequence (DNA): TGTGCCAGCAGCCCGACAAGGACTAGCGGGAGTTTCCAAGAGACCCAGTACTTC.

This clonotype was detected a few times. The chain couples TRBV28 to TRBJ1-1; D not resolved. V was cut by 5 bases and J by 3 bases, with 13 bases left in between. From germline, CDR1 is MDHEN and CDR2 SYDVKM. The CDR3 spans 14 residues. CDR3 DNA: TGTGCCAGCAGTATACAACAGCCCGACACTGAAGCTTTCTTT. Amino acids: CASSIQQPDTEAFF.

Ten or more counts support this clonotype. The CDR3: CASSVEGVSGEQFF. CDR3 coding DNA: TGTGCCAGCAGCGTAGAAGGAGTATCTGGTGAGCAGTTCTTC. The chain recombines TRBV9 with TRBJ2-1; D call uncertain. The V gene's germline CDR1 is SGDLS and CDR2 YYNGEE. This CDR3 region has 14 residues. With 0 bases removed from V and 9 bases from J, the gap between germline ends came to 13 bases.

This clonotype was observed many times. V and J are TRBV18 and TRBJ1-2; a possible D gene is TRBD1 (6 bases). The CDR3 loop spans 16 amino acids. V was clipped by 3 bases and J by 8 bases, with 22 bases between them. Germline loops: CDR1 KGHSH, CDR2 LQKENI. CDR3 region: CASSPTRKGGGGGYTF. DNA of the CDR3: TGTGCCAGCTCACCGACCAGGAAAGGGGGGGGAGGAGGCTACACCTTC.

Note on this clonotype: A read error may be the cause here, since a much bigger clone is one base away. V and J are TRBV2 and TRBJ1-5; maybe TRBD1 (6 bases). Germline V CDR1 and CDR2: SNHLY, FYNNEI. The V and J ends lost 8 bases and 0 bases respectively, with 17 bases between them. The CDR3 extends over 16 amino acids. CDR3 sequence (DNA): TGTGCCAGCGGCCCCAGACAGGCTTATAGCAATCAGCCCCAGCATTTT. This gives the protein CASGPRQAYSNQPQHF.

The chain has TRBV6-1 and TRBJ2-5; 10 nucleotides match TRBD1. Germline V CDR1 and CDR2: MNHNS, SASEGT. The CDR3 runs to 13 residues. With V trimmed by 1 base and J by 13 bases, 6 bases remained unmatched. The CDR3 is CASSEVPRQGAYF. DNA for the CDR3: TGTGCCAGCAGTGAAGTACCCCGACAGGGGGCGTACTTC.

This clonotype has a count of ten or more. The V and J genes are TRBV12-3 or TRBV12-4 and TRBJ2-1; 11 bases align to TRBD1. The CDR3 length is 20 residues. The V gene end was trimmed by 5 bases and the J gene end by 2 bases; junction bases not matched to a gene: 17. This CDR3 reads CASSPEVGTGGFEAYNEQFF. As DNA, the CDR3 is TGTGCCAGCAGTCCCGAAGTGGGGACAGGGGGGTTTGAAGCCTACAATGAGCAGTTCTTC.

This clonotype came up many times. The rearrangement links TRBV2 to TRBJ2-3, with a tentative D call TRBD2 (5 bases). Germline V gives CDR1 SNHLY, CDR2 FYNNEI. The CDR3 sequence is 13 residues long. V lost 8 bases to trimming and J lost 2 bases, with 11 bases between them. As DNA, the CDR3 is TGTGCCAGCGAGTGGGAGCACACAGATACGCAGTATTTT. Protein sequence: CASEWEHTDTQYF.

This clonotype was seen repeatedly, ten times or more. The rearrangement joins TRBV2 to TRBJ2-1; 7 bases align to TRBD1. The CDR3 loop spans 14 amino acids. V dropped 6 bases and J dropped 4; count of bases not matched to a gene: 6. The germline gives CDR1 SNHLY, CDR2 FYNNEI. The CDR3 reads CASSQIQGYNEQFF. CDR3 in DNA: TGTGCCAGCAGCCAAATACAGGGGTACAATGAGCAGTTCTTC.

This clonotype was counted at least ten times. The chain recombines TRBV30 with TRBJ2-7; weak D call: TRBD2 (5 bases). V was pared by 0 bases and J by 5 bases, with 14 bases between. CDR1 and CDR2 from the germline V gene are GTSNPN and SVGIG (reference sequence). The CDR3 spans 14 residues. The CDR3 DNA is TGTGCCTGGAGTGTAGGACTTCCGACCCACGAGCAGTACTTC. Its translation is CAWSVGLPTHEQYF.

This clonotype showed up many times. In nucleotides, the CDR3 is TGTGCCTTAAGGGACAGCAACACCGGGGAGCTGTTTTTT. Residues: CALRDSNTGELFF. The rearrangement joins TRBV30 to TRBJ2-2, with 7 bases that match TRBD1. The germline gives CDR1 GTSNPN, CDR2 SVGIG (reference sequence). Trimming took 7 bases from V and 2 from J; bases not matched to a gene: 4. The CDR3 spans 13 residues.

This clonotype has at least ten counts. The chain recombines TRBV19 with TRBJ2-7; 12 nucleotides line up with TRBD2. Losses at the gene ends were 7 bases for V and 5 bases for J; bases not matched to a gene: 6. CDR3 length: 14 amino acids. Germline V gene data show CDR1 as LNHDA and CDR2 as SQIVND (reference sequence). CDR3 in amino acids: CASKLAGGGNEQYF. DNA of the CDR3: TGTGCCAGTAAACTAGCGGGAGGAGGTAACGAGCAGTACTTC. Full variable domain (remainder filled in from reference TRBV19 and TRBJ2-7): DGGITQSPKYLFRKEGQNVTLSCEQNLNHDAMYWYRQDPGQGLRLIYYSQIVNDFQKGDIAEGYSVSREKKESFPLTVTSAQKNPTAFYLCASKLAGGGNEQYFGPGTRLTVT.

This clonotype was found many times. The CDR3 nucleotides read TGTGCCAGCAGCGTAGGGAATAGCGGGAGTAAGTACAATGAGCAGTTCTTC. Residues: CASSVGNSGSKYNEQFF. This chain connects TRBV9 to TRBJ2-1; 9 nucleotides agree with TRBD2. The CDR3 is 17 amino acids. V trimming: 0 bases; J trimming: 4 bases; junction bases outside the gene matches: 8. Germline CDR1 and CDR2: SGDLS and YYNGEE.

A remark on this clonotype: The missing conserved phenylalanine or tryptophan at the end of this CDR3 makes a read error likely. The CDR3 spells CASSQGMDSYNEQFL. The CDR3 nucleotides read TGTGCCAGCAGCCAAGGCATGGACAGTTACAATGAGCAGTTCCTC. The chain employs TRBV3-1 and TRBJ2-1, with TRBD1 as a possible D gene (6 bases). Per the germline V gene, CDR1 is LGHDT and CDR2 is YNNKEL (reference sequence). V gave up 1 base and J gave up 4 bases, with 11 bases separating them. The CDR3 is 15 amino acids.

With regard to this clonotype: A much larger clone sits a single nucleotide away, making a read error possible. This chain links TRBV6-2 or TRBV6-3 with TRBJ2-2; 13 bases match TRBD2. CDR1 and CDR2 (germline): MNHEY, SVGEGT. The length of the CDR3 is 16 residues. J was trimmed by 4 bases and V by 6 bases; bases with no gene match: 5. The CDR3 loop reads CASSQTSGRATGELFF. In nucleotides, the CDR3 is TGTGCCAGCAGCCAAACTAGCGGGAGGGCCACCGGGGAGCTGTTTTTT.

This clonotype appeared many times. The chain employs TRBV10-3 and TRBJ2-5; tentative D call: TRBD2 (6 bases). Germline-derived CDR1 and CDR2 are ENHRY and SYGVKD. Trimming took 10 bases from V and 1 from J, leaving 16 bases between them. This CDR3 contains 14 residues. CDR3 loop: CATMLPGLQETQYF. The CDR3 DNA reads TGTGCCACGATGTTACCGGGACTCCAAGAGACCCAGTACTTC.

This clonotype was detected ten times or more. The V and J genes are TRBV24-1 and TRBJ2-5; D is perhaps TRBD2 (6 bases). The germline CDR1 and CDR2 sequences are KGHDR and SFDVKD. V was pared by 7 bases and J by 5 bases, with 7 bases between. The CDR3 runs 11 residues. CDR3: CATRAGETQYF. The CDR3 nucleotides read TGTGCCACCAGGGCGGGGGAGACCCAGTACTTC.

This clonotype was counted many times. The V and J genes are TRBV19 and TRBJ2-6, with a possible D match to TRBD1 (5 bases). CDR1 is LNHDA and CDR2 is SQIVND in the germline V gene (reference sequence). The V gene lost 7 bases and the J gene lost 0 bases, with 7 bases spanning the gap. This CDR3 comprises 14 residues. The CDR3 protein is CASMTASGANVLTF. CDR3 bases: TGTGCCAGTATGACAGCCTCTGGGGCCAACGTCCTGACTTTC. The complete variable domain, with remaining parts taken from reference TRBV19 and TRBJ2-6, reads DGGITQSPKYLFRKEGQNVTLSCEQNLNHDAMYWYRQDPGQGLRLIYYSQIVNDFQKGDIAEGYSVSREKKESFPLTVTSAQKNPTAFYLCASMTASGANVLTFGAGSRLTVL.

At least ten counts were recorded for this clonotype. The chain uses TRBV7-3 and TRBJ2-1; D may be TRBD2 (7 bases). CDR1 is SGHTA and CDR2 is FQGTGA in the germline V gene. This CDR3 spans 17 amino acids. V was shortened by 0 bases and J by 12 bases, with 24 bases between the two germline ends. The CDR3 is CASSLTGGDSGRKGQFF. The DNA of the CDR3 is TGTGCCAGCAGCTTAACAGGGGGGGACTCCGGTCGGAAGGGGCAGTTCTTC.